The rows below give T cell receptor beta chains drawn from one sample of a study of blood T cell repertoires in COVID-19. The table came from immunoSEQ multiplex PCR; TCRdb's copy has only in-frame clones and leaves some out. The sample contains fewer than 80,000 clones, under 90% of which appear only once. Material: peripheral blood. The receptors here all came from a human donor in a cohort sampled during active COVID-19. The conserved cysteine and the conserved F or W are not part of the CDR3 here. Each record gives: V gene, clone size, J gene, CDR3 protein. The size field is filled for only some rows; it gives once, few, many or a size class.

>TRBV6-2/TRBV6-3|.|TRBJ1-6
ASSLPPDSNNSPLH
>TRBV7-9|.|TRBJ2-6
ASSLAQGAGANVLT
>TRBV30|.|TRBJ2-1
AWTKLAGGNNEQF
>TRBV6-1|.|TRBJ2-1
ASSEGPGQGAYNEQF
>TRBV5-1|.|TRBJ2-7
ASSSGTGGTSQY
>TRBV6-5|.|TRBJ2-6
ASSYSGRDGANVLT
>TRBV12-2|.|TRBJ2-5
ASRLTYSVRATQETQY
>TRBV7-3|.|TRBJ2-5
ASSSASGGIETQY
>TRBV2|once|TRBJ2-7
ASTGGTYEQY
>TRBV5-6|.|TRBJ1-2
ASRSGTGSYYGYT
>TRBV19|.|TRBJ1-6
ASSVTGDNSPLH
>TRBV3-1/TRBV3-2|.|TRBJ1-2
ASSGGGDYGYT
>TRBV5-6|.|TRBJ1-1
ASSLPRTGMNTEAF
>TRBV5-1|.|TRBJ2-7
ASSLAPDSQYEQY